The 2 T cell receptor beta chains given below trace back to one sample, sequenced in a study of CD8 T cells in Susac syndrome. After extraction with the RNeasy kit, about 0.5 to 1 ug of the RNA was reverse transcribed using random hexamers. MiXCR, run by TCRdb on the immunoSEQ multiplex PCR reads, gives a single entry per CDR3 protein. This table holds approximately 260,000 distinct CDR3 sequences, roughly 95% found once. Sequencing was done on a sample of CD4+ T cells from PBMCs. Source of these receptors: a human donor with Susac syndrome.

This rearrangement joins TRBV4-1 to TRBJ2-7, with 9 bases aligning to TRBD2. There are 16 residues in the CDR3. V shed 6 bases, J shed 2 bases, and the junction held 11 bases outside the gene matches. The germline V gene has CDR1 MGHRA and CDR2 YSYEKL. The chain's CDR3 is CASRPAGTSRTYEQYF. For the CDR3, the DNA is TGCGCCAGCAGACCCGCCGGGACTAGCAGAACCTACGAGCAGTACTTC.

The J gene is TRBJ1-5, the V gene TRBV7-8, with TRBD1 as a possible D gene (5 bases). Germline CDR1 reads SGHVS; CDR2 reads FQNEAQ. The CDR3 covers 17 residues. The V end lost 2 bases, the J end lost 3 bases, and 17 bases lay between the germline ends. The CDR3 is CASSLRVREGSNQPQHF. DNA for the CDR3: TGTGCCAGCAGCTTAAGGGTCAGGGAGGGTTCCAATCAGCCCCAGCATTTT.